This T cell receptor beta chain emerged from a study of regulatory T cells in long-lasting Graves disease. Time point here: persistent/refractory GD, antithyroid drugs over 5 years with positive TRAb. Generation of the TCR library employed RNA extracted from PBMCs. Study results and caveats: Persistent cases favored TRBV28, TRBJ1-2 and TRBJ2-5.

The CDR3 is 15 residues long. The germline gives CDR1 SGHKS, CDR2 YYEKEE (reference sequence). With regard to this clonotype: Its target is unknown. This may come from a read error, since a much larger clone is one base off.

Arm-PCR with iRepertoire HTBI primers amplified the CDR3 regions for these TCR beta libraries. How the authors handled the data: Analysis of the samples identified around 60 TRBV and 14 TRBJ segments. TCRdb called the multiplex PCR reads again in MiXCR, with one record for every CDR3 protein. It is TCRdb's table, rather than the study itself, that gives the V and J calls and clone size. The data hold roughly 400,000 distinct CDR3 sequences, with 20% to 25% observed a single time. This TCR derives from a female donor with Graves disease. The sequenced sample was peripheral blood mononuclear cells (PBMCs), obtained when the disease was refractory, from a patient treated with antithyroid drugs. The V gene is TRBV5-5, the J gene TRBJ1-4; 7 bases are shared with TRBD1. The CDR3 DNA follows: TGTGTCAGCAGCTCAACCGACAGGGCATGGGAAAAACTGTTTTTT. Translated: CVSSSTDRAWEKLFF.